The 9 T cell receptor beta chains in this list originate from one sample, sequenced in a study of CXCR3-negative and CXCR3-positive naive CD8 T cells. Study-level results: Hydrophobicity of TRB CDR3s was greater in CXCR3-positive naive cells than in CXCR3-negative naive cells.

TRB cDNA was prepared as libraries by UMI-labeled 5' RACE. TCRdb re-called the 5' RACE reads; every CDR3 protein appears as one record, without DNA. This sample's table reports under 75,000 distinct CDR3 sequences. Their cognate antigens are unknown. Input material: naive CXCR3+ CD8+ T cells from blood. Subset noted: CD45RO-CCR7+CD27+CD95- naive CD8+ T cells expressing CXCR3 (TNR3+). Receptors originate from a human donor in good health. Some clones in this sample may be carry-over from other donors' samples.

This rearrangement joins TRBV12-3 or TRBV12-4 to TRBJ2-1; checking the TCRdb D call of TRBD2 is not possible without DNA. This CDR3 is 16 amino acids long. The CDR3 sequence is CASREGRGEAYNEQFF.

This chain connects TRBV9 to TRBJ1-1; TCRdb proposes TRBD1, but this gene call is untestable without DNA. Germline-derived CDR1 and CDR2 are SGDLS and YYNGEE. CDR3 size: 16 residues. The CDR3 sequence is CASSVDGQGVSTEAFF.

The chain employs TRBV27 and TRBJ2-1; TCRdb designates TRBD1, a call that cannot be tested without DNA. Per germline, CDR1 MNHEY and CDR2 SMNVEV (reference sequence). CDR3 size: 11 residues. CDR3 sequence reads: CASSSGVEQFF.

The chain is built from TRBV5-8 and TRBJ2-1; the TRBD2 assignment by TCRdb is unverifiable without DNA. The CDR3 runs to 16 residues. Germline lookup yields CDR1 SGHTS and CDR2 YDEGEE. The CDR3 spells CAERKRGAGPYNEQFF.

This chain links TRBV20-1 with TRBJ1-5. CDR3 length equals 12 residues. Per the germline V gene, CDR1 is DFQATT and CDR2 is SNEGSKA (reference sequence). CDR3 region: CSAREGSQPQHF.

This chain links TRBV9 with TRBJ2-1; the TRBD1 assignment by TCRdb is unverifiable without DNA. The CDR3 has 16 amino acids. Germline V gene data show CDR1 as SGDLS and CDR2 as YYNGEE. CDR3 loop: CASSLGTVDYLNEQFF. The whole variable domain, remainder taken from reference TRBV9 and TRBJ2-1, is DSGVTQTPKHLITATGQRVTLRCSPRSGDLSVYWYQQSLDQGLQFLIQYYNGEERAKGNILERFSAQQFPDLHSELNLSSLELGDSALYFCASSLGTVDYLNEQFFGPGTRLTVL.

V and J are TRBV9 and TRBJ2-1; TCRdb gives TRBD2 as the D gene, but with no DNA this cannot be confirmed. Looked up from germline, CDR1 is SGDLS and CDR2 is YYNGEE. This CDR3 has 18 amino acids. The CDR3 spells CASSAPILAGGLHNEQFF.

The chain joins TRBV28 to TRBJ1-1. Germline V gene lookup returns CDR1 MDHEN and CDR2 SYDVKM. The CDR3 has 11 amino acids. The CDR3 is CASSVGPEAFF.

The chain employs TRBV4-1 and TRBJ1-1. Germline V CDR1 and CDR2: MGHRA, YSYEKL. CDR3 size: 13 residues. CDR3 sequence reads: CTSSHKGGTEAFF.